This TCR beta chain was recorded in a study of cytomegalovirus exposure and HLA in healthy donors (dated 2017 in TCRdb). With respect to the entire study: An earlier analysis of 587 of the donors reported about 260 Gb of sequence data and approximately 120 million unique TCR beta sequences obtained from around 180 million T cells. An early release that covered 640 HLA-typed donors contained 300 to 350 gigabases of sequencing data and 85 million to 100 million unique TCR sequences. Of the 350 to 400 genotyped donors, approximately 80% fell in the genetic ancestry cluster associated with self-reported Caucasian donors. The study was designed to test whether signatures of past pathogen exposure could be identified by cataloging public T cell receptors. The study used immunosequencing to profile the T cell repertoires of 666 subjects and linked those repertoires to cytomegalovirus serostatus. Besides the first cohort of about 730 subjects, a separate validation cohort made up of 90 to 150 different subjects was used. To predict cytomegalovirus infection status, the study combined high-throughput TCR immunosequencing, statistical association of individual TCRs with disease status, and machine learning. A later analysis re-examined previously published TCR beta repertoires from about 700 donors and added high-resolution HLA genotyping to investigate patterns of TCR occurrence. Rather than drawing on any new phenotypic data, the later analysis identified candidate immune exposures from TCR beta sequences and the way those sequences occurred across donors. In an earlier analysis of a few hundred of the donors, high-throughput TCR beta sequencing was used to judge whether each TCR beta V gene segment behaved as functional or pseudogenic. Alongside the repertoire data, information on donor age, sex, ethnicity and CMV serostatus was compiled. A later genetic analysis took genome-wide SNP genotypes for about three fifths of the roughly 700 donors and used that subset as a discovery cohort. All discovery cohort repertoires had been generated on a single sequencing platform. HLA typing included class I and class II loci at four-digit resolution. Typing coverage differed by locus: A, B, C, DRB1 and DQB1 were typed in roughly 620-640 donors, DQA1 in about 510, DPA1 in nearly 610, and DPB1 in approximately 450. Because of strong linkage in the cohort, roughly five DR-DQ haplotypes were treated as single units for association and clustering. Among around 400 genotyped donors of the cohort, an average of about 240,000 unique TCR beta nucleotide sequences were sequenced per donor, about a sixth of them non-productive. Paper-wide results and their limitations: In an earlier analysis of about 600 of the donors, most TCR beta V segments appeared in productive rearrangements about 87% or about 30% of the time, broadly matching IMGT annotations. Immune exposure information for the cohort was limited to CMV serostatus. A cluster of highly shared sequence variants was judged likely to represent a technical artifact of the sequencing pipeline. The presence/absence analyses assumed that sequencing depth was roughly uniform across donors, and that assumption may not be true. A later genetic analysis associated a missense DCLRE1C variant with V-gene and J-gene trimming of TCR beta chains, and an independent cohort replicated the association. Assigning TCR associations to individual alleles was difficult when HLA alleles, especially DR and DQ, strongly co-occurred. A further reported finding was that TCR beta sequences accurately predicted the HLA-A and HLA-B alleles for most subjects in the first cohort. Most TCR sequences were observed very rarely across donors, whereas some public TCRs were present in many individuals. It was suggested by the authors that the approach could potentially be generalized to other disease states and immunological phenotypes. The classifier was reported to diagnose cytomegalovirus status with high specificity and sensitivity in both the original cohort and the validation cohort. According to a later analysis, TCR association rates differed among HLA loci, with DRB1 alleles showing the most associated TCRs and HLA-C alleles showing the fewest. Three of the identified cytomegalovirus-associated TCR beta chains were confirmed in vitro to be specific for cytomegalovirus antigens. Approximately 16 rarely observed V segments, including chromosome 9 orphons, were excluded from the earlier analysis of approximately 500 of the donors because counts were too low. Specific HLA alleles were associated with around 18,000 TCR beta sequences at a false discovery rate of 0.05 in a later analysis. Only TCR beta chains were sequenced in this cohort, and the absence of alpha or paired-chain data limited detectable features. Correlated functional status among segregating V segments might reflect linkage disequilibrium, but an unknown experimental factor could not be ruled out. A later analysis found that HLA-associated TCR beta chains were more clonally expanded and had lower generation probabilities than equally common non-associated chains. Several of the top co-occurrence clusters appeared to be linked to parvovirus B19, influenza, CMV and Epstein-Barr virus, according to a later analysis. A later analysis found that most CMV-associated TCR beta chains appeared HLA-restricted, with HLA associations seemingly driven largely by CMV exposure. The study listed 150 to 200 TCR beta chains as associated with cytomegalovirus. Compared with the 666-donor mean, donors in an Asian-associated ancestry cluster had fewer N-insertions in productive TCRs, according to a later genetic analysis. Because HLA typing was missing for some donors at each locus, association tests included only the typed subset. Because the 87-base-pair reads could not distinguish some IMGT-functional V segments, including TRBV6-2 and TRBV6-3, those segments were excluded.

To note about this clone: There is no known antigen for this receptor. Base qualities were left out, and no much larger clone turns up one base away.

Trimming at the junction amounts to 5 bases on V and 1 base on J, and the germline ends lie 12 bases apart. There are 14 amino acids in the CDR3, from cysteine to phenylalanine inclusive. Only CDR3 DNA is held: 42 bases, read in frame from base 1. CDR1 is given as SGHVS and CDR2 as FQNEAQ, both from the germline V gene. Receptor libraries were prepared by the immunoSEQ multiplex PCR assay. For the multiplex PCR, a mixture combining 60 forward primers for TCR Vbeta segments and 13 reverse primers for TCR Jbeta segments was used. The CDR3 region of rearranged TCR beta genes was amplified from genomic DNA by a multiplex PCR assay. The amplified TCR beta libraries were sequenced on the Illumina HiSeq System as 87-base-pair reads. In the original analysis: A later analysis counted about 76 million unique TCR beta chains across the 640 or so repertoires, and roughly 10 million of these chains were shared by at least two donors. To remove PCR and sequencing errors, raw reads were error-corrected and collapsed into unique sequences using a nearest-neighbor algorithm that merged closely related sequences. CDR3 sequences were aligned to IMGT reference sequences to assign V, D and J gene segments. For a sequence to be retained, a match of at least six nucleotides to both a V gene segment and a J gene segment was required. Rearrangements were called productive when the CDR3 lacked stop codons and stayed in frame with V and J; all others were non-productive. CDR3 was defined by IMGT convention, running from the second conserved V-encoded cysteine to the conserved J-encoded phenylalanine. In an earlier analysis of just under 600 of the donors, sequences lacking an unambiguous match to a single V gene segment were excluded. In an earlier analysis of 450 to 700 of the donors, V segments were called functional above 56.7% productive rearrangements and were called segregating when the between-donor standard deviation exceeded 5%. To diagnose cytomegalovirus status from the catalog of TCR beta chain sequences, a statistical classification framework was built. V and J gene assignment, in a later analysis, came from comparing TCR nucleotide sequences with IMGT/GENE-DB human TR gene sequences. Using the TCRdist pipeline, a later analysis assigned CDR3 sequences along with most-parsimonious VDJ recombination scenarios. In a later analysis, each TCR beta chain was defined by its CDR3 amino acid sequence together with its V-gene family, and reads without a unique V-gene family were excluded. To address suspected cross-contamination and a sequencing artifact, a later analysis removed roughly 640 highly shared, low-generation-probability nucleotide sequences. For each public chain, a later analysis derived a clonal expansion index from normalized ranks of inferred template counts within each repertoire. A later analysis computed generation probabilities with a VDJ recombination model fitted to out-of-frame rearrangements, and checked the results against IGoR. Hypergeometric tests were used in a later analysis to score TCR-TCR, TCR-HLA and TCR-CMV co-occurrence, with a repertoire-size bias correction applied to the TCR pairs. In a later analysis, false discovery rates were estimated by permuting HLA or CMV assignments 20 times. In a later analysis, co-occurring TCRs were grouped using DBSCAN, and TCRdist sequence similarity was added for clustering within HLA-allele-positive subsets. For co-occurrence clustering, repertoires with fewer than 30,000 or more than 120,000 public chains were excluded, along with roughly 5 repertoires with anomalous nucleotide sharing. TCRdb provides this immuneACCESS table in a form limited to in-frame rearrangements. Some clones are lacking; in checked studies, under half of them reflect an unresolved V gene, and why the rest are absent is not known. From that table come the V and J calls and clone size; the DNA was used to work out D and trimming. In all, the sample holds 160,000 or so clones, and approximately 80% of those were seen once. More than 1.4% of the sample lies in the top ten.

In total, around 600 healthy bone marrow donors made up the cohort. Cohort members were all nominally healthy when sampled, although unrecorded immune exposures were likely present. The donor was CMV seronegative and was included in the group of a few hundred seronegative cohort members. Every donor gave a peripheral blood sample, and the peripheral blood mononuclear cells from that sample were used for TCR beta sequencing. Genomic DNA extraction from the blood cell samples was performed with the Qiagen DNeasy Blood Extraction Kit. Sequenced: PBMCs. The sequence was obtained from a male donor in good health and CMV-seronegative. Here the chain combines TRBV7-8 and TRBJ2-7, with TRBD1 tentatively as D gene (6 bases match). The CDR3 has the sequence CASSAQGLSYEQYF. Here is the DNA: TGTGCCAGCAGCGCACAGGGCCTATCCTACGAGCAGTACTTC.